This T cell receptor (beta chain) was sequenced for a study of T cells in Graves' hyperthyroidism and ophthalmopathy. As for the study in general: The authors collected peripheral blood at initial diagnosis, before any treatment.

This clonotype occurred many times. Its specificity is unknown. Study-wide points: Blood held most thyroid clonotypes expanded above 0.001 frequency. Ophthalmopathy was identified by the model a median about 6 months ahead of onset. Stable hyperthyroidism was separated from ophthalmopathy by a model based on 13 V-J features.

Amplified TCR beta CDR3 regions came from RNA transcripts. Initially, a first-round RT-PCR of the TCR CDR3 employed the HTBI primer set. TCRdb called the multiplex PCR reads again in MiXCR, with one record for every CDR3 protein. The table has hundreds of thousands of distinct CDR3 sequences, about 15% seen once. V trimming: 6 bases; J trimming: 5 bases; junction bases outside the gene matches: 6. The CDR3 totals 14 residues. Looked up from germline, CDR1 is MNHEY and CDR2 is SMNVEV (reference sequence). Input material: blood. V gene TRBV27 combines with J gene TRBJ2-5; 10 bases map to TRBD1. The origin of this receptor is a woman aged 40 to 55 with Graves' ophthalmopathy. CDR3 in DNA: TGTGCCAGCAGATCGACAGGGGGCGGGGAGACCCAGTACTTC. Translating gives CASRSTGGGETQYF.